The TCR beta chain under discussion was sequenced for a study of cytomegalovirus exposure and HLA in healthy donors. The study's findings and limits: Relative to equally common others, HLA-associated TCR beta chains showed greater clonal expansion in a later analysis. One later analysis reportedly identified an Asian-associated ancestry cluster that showed fewer N-insertions than the 666-donor mean. Presence/absence analysis assumed near-uniform sequencing depth across donors. A list of approximately 150 TCR beta chains associated with cytomegalovirus was given.

There are a few counts of this clone. The target antigen is unknown. The PCR had 60 Vbeta and 13 Jbeta primers. This table comes from immunoSEQ multiplex PCR, and its TCRdb copy is limited to in-frame clones, with some not included. The data hold approximately 220,000 clones, with more than 65% observed a single time. The CDR3 is 13 residues long. Germline CDR1 KGHSY, CDR2 FQNENV. With 0 bases removed from V and 7 bases from J, the gap between germline ends came to 6 bases. The chain employs TRBV16 and TRBJ2-2; a weak D match, TRBD2 (5 bases). The material sequenced was PBMCs. This clonotype originated in a man between 18 and 35 years old in good health and CMV-seronegative. CDR3 protein: CASSQSEVGELFF. DNA for the CDR3: TGTGCCAGCAGCCAATCGGAGGTCGGGGAGCTGTTTTTT. Drawing the rest from reference TRBV16 and TRBJ2-2, the complete variable domain is GEEVAQTPKHLVRGEGQKAKLYCAPIKGHSYVFWYQQVLKNEFKFLISFQNENVFDETGMPKERFSAKCLPNSPCSLEIQATKLEDSAVYFCASSQSEVGELFFGEGSRLTVL.